This TCR beta chain is drawn from a study of blood T cell repertoires in COVID-19 (dated by TCRdb to 2020 to 2021). Study-level background: Collaborator samples came from the United States, Italy and Spain and covered acute and convalescent phases of COVID-19. Where available, HLA class I and class II types were taken from metadata supplied by the sample provider and were not determined by assay-based typing. Deeply sampled blood TCRbeta repertoires from subjects exposed to, actively infected with, or recovered from COVID-19 were included in the dataset. Nearly every sample came with metadata listing a de-identified subject ID, COVID-19 status, age in years and sex. The repertoires were released in a freely available public database meant as a resource for research on the immune response to SARS-CoV-2. The prospective study material was composed of cDNA or gDNA derived from T cells, B-cell-depleted T cells, or PBMCs. Samples came from the ongoing ImmuneRACE study (first 160 participants) plus 1,254 subjects from 6 global collaborators. The paper as a whole reports these results and caveats: Clinical and demographic metadata were provided uncurated, with the amount varying by source and participant.

CDR1 and CDR2 are drawn from the germline V gene (reference sequence): SEHNR, FQNEAQ. The CDR3 contains 17 residues, cysteine and phenylalanine counted. CDR3 DNA is the only sequence kept; it has 51 bases, read in frame from the first base. Trimmed from V: 4 bases; trimmed from J: 7 bases; junction bases lacking a gene match: 12. Collaborating institutions collected whole blood in K2EDTA tubes following their own protocols. For TCRbeta analysis, collaborators shipped samples in one of three forms: frozen whole blood, isolated PBMCs, or DNA extracted from either of those sample types. For this clone: What this receptor recognizes is not known. No base qualities exist here, and no much larger clone lies one base off it.

TCRbeta CDR3 regions were amplified from genomic DNA using the immunoSEQ Assay, a bias-controlled multiplex PCR. As for the authors' bioinformatics: The number of nucleated cells in each sample was estimated from the amplification of reference gene primers within the assay. To quantify the absolute abundance of each unique TCRbeta CDR3 rearrangement, sequence reads were collapsed and filtered. For each sample, productive Simpson clonality was calculated as the square root of Simpson's diversity index over productive rearrangements. As stored in TCRdb, this immuneACCESS dataset retains in-frame rearrangements with V and J assigned. A fraction of the clones does not appear; measured against another copy, unresolved V genes explain less than half of the discrepancy, and the remainder lacks a known reason. D and trimming come from the DNA, and the V and J calls and clone size come from that table. The sample table contains roughly 160,000 clones; only one count was recorded for approximately 86% of them. Clones ranked in the top ten supply almost 1% of the sample.

The sample was peripheral blood. This receptor was obtained from a man aged 18 to 35 with acute or convalescent COVID-19. This sequence uses TRBV7-9 and TRBJ1-4, and 10 bases in between align with TRBD1. The bases are TGTGCCAGCAGCTCCGGGACAGGGGCTTGGGGGAGTGAAAAACTGTTTTTT. This yields the protein CASSSGTGAWGSEKLFF.